The 20 T cell receptor beta chains listed next were all sequenced from one sample in a study of T cell responses to AZD1222 COVID-19 vaccine. The method was immunoSEQ multiplex PCR; TCRdb's version includes in-frame clones alone and lacks a portion of them. The sample lists about 120,000 clones; about 85% were seen once. The sequencing used peripheral blood, collected 28 days after the second AZD1222 dose. The source is an adult who received the AZD1222 COVID-19 vaccine.

The rearrangement links TRBV7-9 to TRBJ2-2; 7 bases are a match to TRBD2. The length of the CDR3 is 15 residues. V trimming: 5 bases; J trimming: 5 bases; junction bases outside the gene matches: 8. In germline, CDR1 is SEHNR, CDR2 FQNEAQ (reference sequence). CDR3 amino acids: CASSGPGAGTGELFF. CDR3 coding DNA: TGTGCCAGCAGCGGACCGGGAGCGGGGACCGGGGAGCTGTTTTTT.

This chain links TRBV5-4 with TRBJ2-3; no reliable D call. The V gene lost 4 bases and the J gene lost 2 bases, with 20 bases spanning the gap. Germline V lookup: CDR1 SGHNT, CDR2 YYREEE (reference sequence). The CDR3 sequence is 17 residues long. CDR3 coding DNA: TGTGCCAGCAGCATAGGAATGAAGAGGAGCACCACAGATACGCAGTATTTT. This codes for CASSIGMKRSTTDTQYF.

This clone has a single count. This chain uses TRBV28 with TRBJ1-2; 9 bases map to TRBD1. The CDR3 is 17 residues long. Germline values: CDR1 MDHEN, CDR2 SYDVKM. After removal of 2 bases from V and 4 bases from J, the junction contained 11 bases not matched to a gene. The CDR3 spells CASSLARGQGRPYGYTF. The CDR3 DNA follows: TGTGCCAGCAGTTTAGCTCGAGGACAGGGGCGTCCCTATGGCTACACCTTC.

V is TRBV6-2 or TRBV6-3 and J is TRBJ2-4; either TRBD1 or TRBD2 may supply D (5 bases each). CDR1 and CDR2 from the germline V gene are MNHEY and SVGEGT. The CDR3 covers 15 residues. Trimming shortened V by 5 bases and J by 3 bases, and 14 bases separated the two germline ends. The CDR3, as DNA: TGTGCCAGCAGTACCCGGGACGTTGGCAAAAACATTCAGTACTTC. Its protein product is CASSTRDVGKNIQYF.

The chain uses TRBV21-1 and TRBJ1-2; the D segment call TRBD1 is taken from the table without a DNA check. TRBV21-1 is noted as a pseudogene. The CDR3 is 16 amino acids. In DNA, the CDR3 is TGTGCCAGCAGCCCAGGGGGACAGAGAGATGACGATGGCTACACCTTC. It specifies CASSPGGQRDDDGYTF.

This chain joins TRBV5-1 and TRBJ2-3; 11 bases map to TRBD1. The CDR3 sequence is 17 residues long. The ends lost 2 bases at V and 2 bases at J; junction bases unmatched: 7. From germline, CDR1 is SGHRS and CDR2 YFSETQ. CDR3 in DNA: TGCGCCAGCAGCTTATGGACAGGGGGCGAGAACACAGATACGCAGTATTTT. It is translated as CASSLWTGGENTDTQYF.

The chain links TRBV27 to TRBJ1-1; the match to TRBD1 covers 9 bases. Germline-derived CDR1 and CDR2 are MNHEY and SMNVEV (reference sequence). With V trimmed by 3 bases and J by 1 base, 3 bases remained unmatched. There are 15 residues in the CDR3. Here the CDR3 DNA reads TGTGCCAGCAGTTTGGGGGACAGGGAGAACACTGAAGCTTTCTTT. It specifies CASSLGDRENTEAFF.

The gene calls are TRBV5-1 and TRBJ1-2, with no clear D. The CDR3 consists of 13 residues. V was pared by 0 bases and J by 7 bases, with 10 bases between. Germline-derived CDR1 and CDR2 are SGHRS and YFSETQ. CDR3 region: CASSLEVGTGYTF. CDR3 nucleotide sequence: TGCGCCAGCAGCTTGGAGGTGGGAACTGGCTACACCTTC.

This chain joins TRBV19 and TRBJ2-2; the D is unclear. Trimming took 3 bases from V and 1 from J, leaving 12 bases between them. This CDR3 is built from 16 residues. Germline-derived CDR1 and CDR2 are LNHDA and SQIVND (reference sequence). The CDR3 DNA reads as TGTGCCAGTAGTATCCCACGGACGGTGAACACCGGGGAGCTGTTTTTT. This codes for CASSIPRTVNTGELFF. The entire variable domain, with the rest obtained from reference TRBV19 and TRBJ2-2, is as follows: DGGITQSPKYLFRKEGQNVTLSCEQNLNHDAMYWYRQDPGQGLRLIYYSQIVNDFQKGDIAEGYSVSREKKESFPLTVTSAQKNPTAFYLCASSIPRTVNTGELFFGEGSRLTVL.

The chain employs TRBV4-3 and TRBJ2-3; 12 bases are a match to TRBD2. The CDR3 length is 19 residues. V dropped 2 bases and J dropped 0; count of bases not matched to a gene: 9. Germline V CDR1 and CDR2: LGHNA, YSLEER. The CDR3 region is CASSQSPTSGGSSTDTQYF. As DNA, the CDR3 is TGCGCCAGCAGCCAATCCCCGACTAGCGGGGGATCTAGCACAGATACGCAGTATTTT.

Here the CDR3 DNA reads TGTGCCAGCAGCTTAGACGTGGGGTCCGGGGCCAACGTCCTGACTTTC. Translation gives CASSLDVGSGANVLTF. V usage is TRBV7-3 and J usage is TRBJ2-6, with unresolved D. V lost 2 bases and J 4 bases, leaving 12 bases between the germline ends. This CDR3 has 16 residues. From germline, CDR1 is SGHTA and CDR2 FQGTGA. Full variable domain (remainder filled in from reference TRBV7-3 and TRBJ2-6): GAGVSQTPSNKVTEKGKYVELRCDPISGHTALYWYRQSLGQGPEFLIYFQGTGAADDSGLPNDRFFAVRPEGSVSTLKIQRTERGDSAVYLCASSLDVGSGANVLTFGAGSRLTVL.

The rearrangement links TRBV6-2 or TRBV6-3 to TRBJ2-5, with 9 bases matching TRBD1. With V trimmed by 4 bases and J by 10 bases, 4 bases remained unmatched. The CDR3 loop spans 12 amino acids. Germline CDR1 MNHEY, CDR2 SVGEGT. The CDR3 region has the DNA TGTGCCAGCAGTTCGGGACAGGGTGTCCAGTACTTC. Translated: CASSSGQGVQYF.

For this clone: At one end the junction does not follow the germline gene, possibly because of a read error. The J gene is TRBJ1-3, the V gene TRBV5-5; no clear D. The CDR3 runs to 13 residues. CDR1 and CDR2 from the germline V gene are SGHKS and YYEKEE (reference sequence). The CDR3 protein is CASSFSSGDTIYF. The CDR3 nucleotides read TGTGCCAGCAGCTTTTCTAGTGGAGACACCATATATTTT.

CDR3 in amino acids: CASSWGRENTEAFF. The CDR3, as DNA: TGTGCCAGCAGCTGGGGAAGGGAGAACACTGAAGCTTTCTTT. The J gene is TRBJ1-1, the V gene TRBV7-3; no definite D call. V was shortened by 4 bases and J by 1 base, with 10 bases between the two germline ends. From germline, CDR1 is SGHTA and CDR2 FQGTGA. The CDR3 has 14 residues.

The chain is built from TRBV6-2 or TRBV6-3 and TRBJ1-1; TRBD1 might be the D (5 bases). The CDR3 runs 15 residues. Deletions cut 4 bases from V and 1 base from J, with 13 bases between. Per the germline V gene, CDR1 is MNHEY and CDR2 is SVGEGT. The CDR3: CASSFPYTGNTEAFF. CDR3 nucleotides: TGTGCCAGCAGTTTCCCATACACAGGGAACACTGAAGCTTTCTTT.

This chain uses TRBV9 with TRBJ1-4; possibly TRBD1 for D (6 bases). The germline V and J ends were trimmed by 0 bases and 4 bases, with 13 bases remaining between them. Germline CDR1 is SGDLS and CDR2 is YYNGEE. The length of the CDR3 is 16 residues. DNA for the CDR3: TGTGCCAGCAGCGTAGCTGGGGGGCGGAATAATGAAAAACTGTTTTTT. Encoded protein: CASSVAGGRNNEKLFF. The entire variable domain, with the rest obtained from reference TRBV9 and TRBJ1-4, is as follows: DSGVTQTPKHLITATGQRVTLRCSPRSGDLSVYWYQQSLDQGLQFLIQYYNGEERAKGNILERFSAQQFPDLHSELNLSSLELGDSALYFCASSVAGGRNNEKLFFGSGTQLSVL.

V is TRBV4-3 and J is TRBJ1-1; maybe TRBD1 (5 bases). From germline, CDR1 is LGHNA and CDR2 YSLEER. This CDR3 comprises 14 residues. V lost 6 bases and J lost 2, with 13 bases in between. The CDR3, as DNA: TGCGCCAGCAGTCACCCCGGGGGAAACACTGAAGCTTTCTTT. It translates to CASSHPGGNTEAFF.

In DNA form, the CDR3 reads TGTGCCAGCAGCCTCCAGGGTAGCTATGGCTACACCTTC. As protein: CASSLQGSYGYTF. The chain combines TRBV6-5 with TRBJ1-2; maybe TRBD1 (5 bases). CDR1 and CDR2 from the germline V gene are MNHEY and SVGAGI. Trimming removed 6 bases at V and 4 bases at J, with 12 bases between. This CDR3 is built from 13 residues.

This chain uses TRBV27 with TRBJ2-2, with 8 positions matching TRBD1. With 6 bases clipped from V and 4 bases from J, the junction kept 4 bases outside the gene matches. The length of the CDR3 is 14 residues. CDR1 is MNHEY and CDR2 is SMNVEV in the germline V gene (reference sequence). CDR3 coding DNA: TGTGCCAGCAGGCGGACAGGGCCCACCGGGGAGCTGTTTTTT. Translating it yields CASRRTGPTGELFF.

The rearrangement links TRBV4-2 to TRBJ2-3; TRBD1 might be the D (5 bases). Germline assignment: CDR1 LGHNA and CDR2 YNFKEQ. This CDR3 comprises 14 residues. V gave up 1 base and J gave up 4 bases, with 9 bases separating them. The CDR3 nucleotides are TGTGCCAGCAGCCAAGGGGGCCCCGCAGATACGCAGTATTTT. Translated, it gives CASSQGGPADTQYF.